This T cell receptor (beta chain) is from a study of cytomegalovirus exposure and HLA in healthy donors. Study conclusions and caveats: Follow-up analysis later connected one missense variant in DCLRE1C with trimming of TCR beta V- and J-genes. Productive status was seen about 90% or about 30% of the time for most TCR beta V segments in an earlier analysis. TRBV6-2, TRBV6-3 and some other V segments were unresolvable in 87-base-pair reads. As a later analysis showed, several of the most significant clusters appeared to be linked to common viral pathogens.

Regarding this clone: Its matching antigen is unknown.

The primer mix had 60 Vbeta and 13 Jbeta primers. Sequencing was performed with immunoSEQ multiplex PCR; in TCRdb, only in-frame clones are kept and a portion is missing. The table for this sample gives around 140,000 clones. This CDR3 region has 14 residues. The germline V gene has CDR1 LNHDA and CDR2 SQIVND (reference sequence). Between the trimmed V and J ends, which lost 10 bases and 5 bases, there was a span of 18 bases. The sequenced material came from PBMCs. This TCR was sampled from a woman aged 45-65 years in good health and CMV-seronegative. The chain employs TRBV19 and TRBJ2-1, with D tentatively TRBD1 (6 bases). DNA of the CDR3: TGTGCCACTGAGGACAGCCCTGGGGACAATGAGCAGTTCTTC. Its translation is CATEDSPGDNEQFF.